The clone carrying this TCR beta chain was counted ten times or more. Arm-PCR of CDR3 regions with iRepertoire HTBI primers generated TCR beta libraries. TCRdb reprocessed the multiplex PCR reads via MiXCR and lists one record per CDR3 protein. This sample has about 540,000 distinct CDR3 sequences, with 13% found just once. Time point: newly diagnosed GD, antithyroid drugs for less than 3 months. After RNA was extracted from PBMCs, the TCR library was made from it. The data were obtained in a study of regulatory T cells in long-lasting Graves disease. After removal of 3 bases from V and 4 bases from J, the junction contained 15 bases not matched to a gene. Germline CDR1 reads ENHRY; CDR2 reads SYGVKD. The CDR3 is made up of 19 amino acids. These data also formed part of another study, on T cells in Graves' hyperthyroidism and ophthalmopathy.

The rearrangement links TRBV10-3 to TRBJ1-5; 10 bases agree with TRBD1. The sample here was peripheral blood mononuclear cells (PBMCs), taken at new diagnosis, from a patient treated with antithyroid drugs. The clonotype was recovered from a man aged 30 to 45 with Graves disease. CDR3 sequence reads: CAISDPKGERGQGNQPQHF. The CDR3, as DNA: TGTGCCATCAGTGACCCTAAGGGGGAAAGGGGACAGGGGAATCAGCCCCAGCATTTT.